This T cell receptor (beta chain) was sequenced for a study of CD8 T cells in ankylosing spondylitis. Study-level points and caveats: A TCR beta motif of roughly eight highly homologous variants appeared characteristic of ankylosing spondylitis blood. Enrichment of disease-linked clones was reportedly significant in matched ankylosing spondylitis synovial fluid.

This CDR3 is 16 amino acids long. In germline, CDR1 is MGHRA, CDR2 YSYEKL. Deletions cut 0 bases from V and 4 bases from J, with 13 bases between. Quantitative 5'-RACE with molecular barcodes was used to make the TCR beta libraries. TCRdb processed the 5' RACE reads anew with MiXCR; each CDR3 protein has one entry. The table records roughly 300,000 distinct CDR3 sequences, approximately 8% of them present only once. This clonotype appeared a few times. Its cognate antigen is unknown. This chain uses TRBV4-1 with TRBJ1-5; D gene uncertain. Specimen: blood, either unsorted or a sorted T cell fraction (not recorded which). The receptor comes from a male donor with ankylosing spondylitis. The chain's CDR3 is CASSQDFGGGNQPQHF. DNA for the CDR3: TGCGCCAGCAGCCAAGATTTCGGTGGTGGGAATCAGCCCCAGCATTTT.